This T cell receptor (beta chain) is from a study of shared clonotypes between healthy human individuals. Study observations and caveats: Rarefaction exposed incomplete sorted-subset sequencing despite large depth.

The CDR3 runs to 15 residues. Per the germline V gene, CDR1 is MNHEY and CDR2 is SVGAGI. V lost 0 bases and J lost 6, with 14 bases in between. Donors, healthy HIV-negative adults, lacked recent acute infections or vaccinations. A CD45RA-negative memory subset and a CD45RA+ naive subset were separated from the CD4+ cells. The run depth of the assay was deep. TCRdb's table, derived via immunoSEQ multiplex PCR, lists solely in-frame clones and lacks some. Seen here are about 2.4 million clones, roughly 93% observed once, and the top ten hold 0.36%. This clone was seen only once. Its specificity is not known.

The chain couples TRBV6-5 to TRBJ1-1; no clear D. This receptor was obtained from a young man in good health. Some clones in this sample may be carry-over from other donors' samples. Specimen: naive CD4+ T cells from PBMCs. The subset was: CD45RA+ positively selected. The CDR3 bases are TGTGCCAGCAGTTACTCTCGGGGTGGGCTTCCTGAAGCTTTCTTT. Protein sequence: CASSYSRGGLPEAFF.